Shown below are 21 T cell receptor beta chains from a single sample sequenced in a study of T-cell reconstitution after alpha-beta-depleted transplantation in children. This sample's TCRbeta library carried unique molecular identifier barcodes. TCRdb fed the PCR reads into MiXCR, producing one record per CDR3 protein. The table shows around 800,000 distinct CDR3 sequences, with 15% to 20% occurring only once. The sample here was PBMCs, mostly from graft donor cells, taken 360 days after TCRalphabeta/CD19-depleted stem cell transplant. These receptor sequences come from a male patient younger than 18 who had a stem cell transplant for acute lymphoblastic leukemia, so the T cells may come from the graft donor.

This clonotype was found a few times. The chain recombines TRBV4-1 with TRBJ1-3; D is uncertain. The CDR3 runs to 16 residues. The germline V gene encodes CDR1 MGHRA and CDR2 YSYEKL. V lost 1 base, J lost 4 bases, and 14 bases lay in between. DNA for the CDR3: TGCGCCAGCAGCCAAGGTGGACGGGGAAAGGGAAACACCATATATTTT. This gives the protein CASSQGGRGKGNTIYF.

The table lists this clonotype with a few counts. The V call is TRBV6-5, the J call TRBJ1-3; D call uncertain. Germline CDR1 and CDR2: MNHEY and SVGAGI. The length of the CDR3 is 13 residues. Trimming took off 2 bases at V and 8 bases at J, with 10 bases between the two ends. DNA for the CDR3: TGTGCCAGCAGTTACAGGGTCGAAGACACCATATATTTT. Encoded protein: CASSYRVEDTIYF.

This CDR3 reads CASSAHPGLAAYEQYF. In DNA form, the CDR3 reads TGTGCCAGCAGTGCCCATCCGGGACTAGCGGCCTACGAGCAGTACTTC. The chain links TRBV12-3 or TRBV12-4 to TRBJ2-7; 11 nucleotides align to TRBD2. V lost 5 bases to trimming and J lost 2 bases; unmatched junction nucleotides: 8. The CDR3 contains 16 residues.

This clonotype was observed a single time. The gene calls are TRBV14 and TRBJ1-2; D ambiguous. The germline V and J ends were trimmed by 3 bases and 2 bases, with 13 bases remaining between them. The CDR3 extends over 15 amino acids. Germline assignment: CDR1 SGHDN and CDR2 FVKESK. The CDR3 nucleotides are TGTGCCAGCAGCCATCATATCATGGGGAACTATGGCTACACCTTC. This gives the protein CASSHHIMGNYGYTF.

There are a few counts of this clonotype. The rearrangement uses TRBV20-1 and TRBJ2-7; 8 bases agree with TRBD2. Germline CDR1 is DFQATT and CDR2 is SNEGSKA (reference sequence). This CDR3 comprises 16 residues. Losses at the gene ends were 6 bases for V and 7 bases for J; bases not matched to a gene: 20. CDR3 in amino acids: CSATSGGRPQVREQYF. The CDR3 bases are TGCAGTGCCACTAGCGGAGGGCGCCCCCAGGTTCGGGAGCAGTACTTC.

This clonotype appeared many times. The gene calls are TRBV29-1 and TRBJ2-7, with 8 positions matching TRBD2. The ends lost 7 bases at V and 0 bases at J; junction bases unmatched: 14. The CDR3 consists of 16 residues. Germline V gene data show CDR1 as SQVTM and CDR2 as ANQGSEA. CDR3 amino acids: CSARGTVSGTSYEQYF. In DNA, the CDR3 is TGCAGCGCTCGAGGGACGGTTAGCGGGACCTCCTACGAGCAGTACTTC.

The gene calls are TRBV5-1 and TRBJ1-3; TRBD1 agrees at 7 bases. The ends lost 3 bases at V and 0 bases at J; junction bases unmatched: 6. The CDR3 extends over 16 amino acids. Germline values: CDR1 SGHRS, CDR2 YFSETQ. Here the CDR3 reads CASSSRQGTSGNTIYF. The CDR3 nucleotides are TGCGCCAGCAGCTCCCGACAGGGCACCTCTGGAAACACCATATATTTT.

This clonotype turned up a few times. One end of the junction fails to match germline, which may point to a read error. The chain joins TRBV7-2 to TRBJ2-2; a possible D gene is TRBD2 (5 bases). Germline V CDR1 and CDR2: SGHTA, FQGNSA. CDR3 length equals 15 residues. Here the CDR3 reads CASSPTSGNPGELFF. The CDR3 DNA follows: TGTGCCAGCAGCCCCACTAGTGGGAACCCCGGGGAGCTGTTTTTT.

This clonotype was observed a handful of times. This chain links TRBV5-1 with TRBJ2-1; 8 bases line up with TRBD2. V was clipped by 0 bases and J by 2 bases; unmatched bases: 4. Germline loops: CDR1 SGHRS, CDR2 YFSETQ. CDR3 length: 16 amino acids. This CDR3 is CASSLDRREAYNEQFF. CDR3 in DNA: TGCGCCAGCAGCTTGGACCGGCGGGAGGCCTACAATGAGCAGTTCTTC.

The V gene is TRBV4-1, the J gene TRBJ1-3; D is perhaps TRBD1 (5 bases). V gave up 0 bases and J gave up 0 bases, with 12 bases separating them. The germline V gene encodes CDR1 MGHRA and CDR2 YSYEKL. The CDR3 covers 17 residues. The CDR3 DNA is TGCGCCAGCAGCCAAGAAGGGGCAGGCTTCTCTGGAAACACCATATATTTT. Its protein is CASSQEGAGFSGNTIYF.

This chain joins TRBV7-9 and TRBJ1-2; D is unresolved. The germline CDR1 and CDR2 sequences are SEHNR and FQNEAQ (reference sequence). This CDR3 comprises 15 residues. The germline V and J ends were trimmed by 1 base and 7 bases, with 16 bases remaining between them. The DNA for the CDR3 is TGTGCCAGCAGCTTAGGGGCGGCAGGCTACCCTGGCTACACCTTC. Translating gives CASSLGAAGYPGYTF.

The V call is TRBV5-1, the J call TRBJ2-7, with TRBD1 as a possible D gene (5 bases). The germline V and J ends were trimmed by 3 bases and 3 bases, with 22 bases remaining between them. Germline CDR1 and CDR2: SGHRS and YFSETQ. The length of the CDR3 is 17 residues. The CDR3 nucleotides are TGCGCCAGCAGCTCTAATCCAAAGGACAAGGGGCTCTACGAGCAGTACTTC. Translating it yields CASSSNPKDKGLYEQYF. Combining the CDR3 with reference TRBV5-1 and TRBJ2-7 gives the whole variable domain KAGVTQTPRYLIKTRGQQVTLSCSPISGHRSVSWYQQTPGQGLQFLFEYFSETQRNKGNFPGRFSGRQFSNSRSEMNVSTLELGDSALYLCASSSNPKDKGLYEQYFGPGTRLTVT.

The V call is TRBV2, the J call TRBJ2-7, with TRBD2 matching over 13 bases. Germline values: CDR1 SNHLY, CDR2 FYNNEI. Trimming at V came to 0 bases and at J to 5 bases, leaving 7 bases not matched to a gene. The CDR3 has 17 amino acids. The CDR3 DNA is TGTGCCAGCAGTGAAGCGCTTGGACTAGCGGGAGAGGACGAGCAGTACTTC. Translated: CASSEALGLAGEDEQYF.

This sequence joins TRBV10-3 and TRBJ2-1; weak D call: TRBD1 (6 bases). This CDR3 spans 14 amino acids. Trimming shortened V by 2 bases and J by 6 bases, and 11 bases separated the two germline ends. CDR1 and CDR2 (germline): ENHRY, SYGVKD. As DNA, the CDR3 is TGTGCCATCAGTGAGGCTAAAGGGGGCAATGAGCAGTTCTTC. It codes for CAISEAKGGNEQFF.

V usage is TRBV6-5 and J usage is TRBJ2-7, with 10 bases that match TRBD2. The V gene end was trimmed by 0 bases and the J gene end by 3 bases; junction bases not matched to a gene: 2. The CDR3 is 15 amino acids. Per germline, CDR1 MNHEY and CDR2 SVGAGI. The CDR3 DNA is TGTGCCAGCAGTTACTCGTCTAGCGGGAGCTACGAGCAGTACTTC. It yields the protein CASSYSSSGSYEQYF.

The chain recombines TRBV20-1 with TRBJ2-7, with 8 positions matching TRBD2. The V gene end was trimmed by 5 bases and the J gene end by 3 bases; junction bases not matched to a gene: 6. The germline CDR1 and CDR2 sequences are DFQATT and SNEGSKA (reference sequence). The CDR3 has 13 residues. The CDR3 spells CSALGTSFYEQYF. The DNA for the CDR3 is TGCAGTGCTCTCGGGACTAGTTTCTACGAGCAGTACTTC.

The chain links TRBV19 to TRBJ1-2; possibly TRBD1 for D (6 bases). This CDR3 region has 14 residues. The V end lost 5 bases, the J end lost 8 bases, and 18 bases lay between the germline ends. The V gene's germline CDR1 is LNHDA and CDR2 SQIVND (reference sequence). The CDR3 loop reads CASSGGQFLGGYTF. The CDR3 DNA reads as TGTGCCAGTAGTGGGGGACAATTTCTGGGAGGCTACACCTTC.

The rearrangement joins TRBV29-1 to TRBJ2-6; perhaps TRBD2 as D (5 bases). CDR1 and CDR2 from the germline V gene are SQVTM and ANQGSEA. The V gene lost 1 base and the J gene lost 0 bases, with 13 bases spanning the gap. The CDR3 has 17 residues. The CDR3 nucleotides are TGCAGCGTTGAAGGTTGGGTCGGGAACTCTGGGGCCAACGTCCTGACTTTC. Its translation: CSVEGWVGNSGANVLTF.

In this sample, this clonotype turned up a few times. This sequence joins TRBV19 and TRBJ2-1, with TRBD2 as a possible D gene (5 bases). The CDR3 is 14 residues long. Germline V CDR1 and CDR2: LNHDA, SQIVND (reference sequence). V was shortened by 3 bases and J by 3 bases, with 9 bases between the two germline ends. The CDR3 sequence: CASSILAGYNEQFF. The CDR3 bases are TGTGCCAGTAGTATTCTAGCAGGCTACAATGAGCAGTTCTTC.

V and J are TRBV5-1 and TRBJ2-7; tentative D call: TRBD2 (6 bases). Trimming shortened V by 4 bases and J by 2 bases, and 16 bases separated the two germline ends. Germline loops: CDR1 SGHRS, CDR2 YFSETQ. CDR3 size: 15 residues. This CDR3 reads CASSRVADPPYEQYF. Here the CDR3 DNA reads TGCGCCAGCAGCCGGGTAGCGGATCCCCCCTACGAGCAGTACTTC.

The V call is TRBV5-1, the J call TRBJ2-1; no firm D call. Per the germline V gene, CDR1 is SGHRS and CDR2 is YFSETQ. The germline V and J ends were trimmed by 0 bases and 6 bases, with 16 bases remaining between them. This CDR3 has 16 amino acids. This CDR3 reads CASSLAGNNLGNEQFF. The CDR3 DNA reads as TGCGCCAGCAGCTTGGCCGGAAATAATCTGGGCAATGAGCAGTTCTTC.